This TCR beta chain was sequenced for a study of blood T cell repertoires in COVID-19. Study-wide background: The origin of the acute and convalescent COVID-19 samples was the United States, Italy and Spain. Sources were T cells, B-cell-depleted T cells, or PBMCs; the material itself was cDNA or gDNA.

The length of the CDR3 is 14 residues. Trimming took off 6 bases at V and 7 bases at J, with 16 bases between the two ends. CDR1 SEHNR and CDR2 FQNEAQ come from the germline V gene (reference sequence). Original data processing: Reference gene primer amplification in the assay estimated nucleated cell counts. TCRdb keeps only in-frame clones here, not all; method: immunoSEQ multiplex PCR. Clonal size and the V and J genes are those of that table, whereas D and trimming came from the DNA. This sample has approximately 110,000 clones; around 74% occur once, and the top ten carry just under 20%. The specimen was peripheral blood. The rearrangement uses TRBV7-9 and TRBJ1-5; possible D gene TRBD1, 6 bases. This receptor was obtained from a woman in her 70s with acute or convalescent COVID-19. The CDR3 DNA is TGTGCCAGCAGTCCGGACAGCTCTTGGCAGCCCCAGCATTTT. It encodes CASSPDSSWQPQHF.